These 29 T cell receptor beta chains were sequenced from one sample in a study of T cells in narcolepsy. Method: immunoSEQ multiplex PCR; TCRdb's copy keeps in-frame clones and lacks some. The sample lists some 34,000 clones, roughly four fifths occurring once. Sequenced input: memory (CD45RA-) CD4+ T cells from blood. The receptor source for this set is a human donor in good health.

This chain uses TRBV6-1 with TRBJ1-1; D is unclear. Germline loops: CDR1 MNHNS, CDR2 SASEGT. The CDR3 runs 12 residues. With 6 bases removed from V and 12 bases from J, the gap between germline ends came to 17 bases. The CDR3: CASSPVTGGTFF. The CDR3 nucleotides are TGTGCCAGCAGCCCGGTGACGGGCGGAACTTTCTTT.

This clone was picked up a small number of times. This chain joins TRBV6-6 and TRBJ1-1; TRBD1 aligns across 9 bases. V shed 5 bases, J shed 9 bases, and the junction held 7 bases outside the gene matches. Per the germline V gene, CDR1 is MNHNY and CDR2 is SVGAGI (reference sequence). This CDR3 has 13 amino acids. The CDR3 is CASSHQDRGKAFF. The CDR3 DNA follows: TGTGCCAGCAGTCACCAAGACAGGGGGAAAGCTTTCTTT.

The rearrangement joins TRBV6-5 to TRBJ1-5; no clear D. The CDR3 spans 15 residues. Trimming took off 2 bases at V and 3 bases at J, with 11 bases between the two ends. CDR1 is MNHEY, CDR2 SVGAGI, per germline. CDR3 coding DNA: TGTGCCAGCAGTTACCAAGCCGGGGTCAATCAGCCCCAGCATTTT. Its translation is CASSYQAGVNQPQHF.

The V gene is TRBV7-2, the J gene TRBJ2-1; TRBD2 might be the D (6 bases). CDR3 length: 16 residues. Trimming took off 1 base at V and 3 bases at J, with 13 bases between the two ends. Germline V gene data show CDR1 as SGHTA and CDR2 as FQGNSA. CDR3 coding DNA: TGTGCCAGCAGCTTAGATGGGACTCCACTCTACAATGAGCAGTTCTTC. Translation gives CASSLDGTPLYNEQFF.

The chain has TRBV6-1 and TRBJ2-5, with D unclear. The DNA matches TRBJ2-7 better at its end, which makes the J call doubtful. The germline gives CDR1 MNHNS, CDR2 SASEGT. CDR3 length: 12 residues. The CDR3 DNA reads as TGTGCCAGCAGATTGACATCCTACGAGCAGTACTTC. Its translation is CASRLTSYEQYF.

This sequence joins TRBV2 and TRBJ2-2; 8 bases match TRBD1. V lost 11 bases, J lost 7 bases, and 9 bases stayed unmatched. The V gene's germline CDR1 is SNHLY and CDR2 FYNNEI. The CDR3 has 13 amino acids. In DNA form, the CDR3 reads TGTGCCGGGGTGGACAGGGCGGACGGGGAGCTGTTTTTT. Translating it yields CAGVDRADGELFF.

The chain links TRBV28 to TRBJ2-1; 7 bases are a match to TRBD1. The V gene's germline CDR1 is MDHEN and CDR2 SYDVKM. There are 17 residues in the CDR3. With V trimmed by 3 bases and J by 8 bases, 16 bases remained unmatched. This chain's CDR3 is CASSFLTGSVNSDEQFF. The DNA of the CDR3 is TGTGCCAGCAGTTTCTTGACAGGGAGTGTTAATTCAGATGAGCAGTTCTTC.

The rearrangement uses TRBV19 and TRBJ1-1; no definite D call. Trimming took off 3 bases at V and 4 bases at J, with 12 bases between the two ends. The CDR3 covers 14 residues. Germline assignment: CDR1 LNHDA and CDR2 SQIVND (reference sequence). CDR3 nucleotide sequence: TGTGCCAGTAGTATGTTCAGCCTTAGCACTGAAGCTTTCTTT. Translated, it gives CASSMFSLSTEAFF. Using reference TRBV19 and TRBJ1-1 for the parts outside the CDR3, the full variable domain is DGGITQSPKYLFRKEGQNVTLSCEQNLNHDAMYWYRQDPGQGLRLIYYSQIVNDFQKGDIAEGYSVSREKKESFPLTVTSAQKNPTAFYLCASSMFSLSTEAFFGQGTRLTVV.

The V gene is TRBV29-1, the J gene TRBJ2-7, with 7 bases that match TRBD1. Germline CDR1 and CDR2: SQVTM and ANQGSEA. V lost 4 bases and J lost 1; bases outside the gene matches: 4. This CDR3 is 13 amino acids long. CDR3 in amino acids: CSVGQGGSYEQYF. The CDR3 nucleotides read TGCAGCGTTGGACAGGGTGGGTCCTACGAGCAGTACTTC.

The CDR3 loop is CASRQTDEQFF. Written as DNA, the CDR3 is TGTGCCAGCAGACAAACGGATGAGCAGTTCTTC. The chain recombines TRBV2 with TRBJ2-1; D unclear. This CDR3 spans 11 amino acids. V gave up 6 bases and J gave up 8 bases, with 8 bases separating them. Germline V gives CDR1 SNHLY, CDR2 FYNNEI.

Comment on this clone: Compared with germline, one end of the junction differs, possibly owing to a read error. This CDR3 reads CASSLEVASRGYTF. The CDR3 nucleotides are TGTGCCAGTAGTCTAGAGGTGGCTTCGAGGGGCTACACCTTC. The V call is TRBV19, the J call TRBJ1-2; D gene unclear. CDR3 size: 14 residues. The germline V gene has CDR1 LNHDA and CDR2 SQIVND (reference sequence).

With respect to this clone: One end of the junction fails to match germline, which may point to a read error. The chain recombines TRBV11-2 with TRBJ1-1, with no clear D. CDR3 length equals 13 residues. The germline V gene encodes CDR1 SGHAT and CDR2 FQNNGV. In nucleotides, the CDR3 is TGTGCCGGCAGCTTTCAGTTGAACACTGAAGCTTTCTTT. Translation: CAGSFQLNTEAFF. The whole variable domain, remainder taken from reference TRBV11-2 and TRBJ1-1, is EAGVAQSPRYKIIEKRQSVAFWCNPISGHATLYWYQQILGQGPKLLIQFQNNGVVDDSQLPKDRFSAERLKGVDSTLKIQPAKLEDSAVYLCAGSFQLNTEAFFGQGTRLTVV.

V gene TRBV5-4 combines with J gene TRBJ2-7, with TRBD2 as a possible D gene (5 bases). CDR1 SGHNT and CDR2 YYREEE come from the germline V gene (reference sequence). The CDR3 is 13 amino acids. V was shortened by 4 bases and J by 8 bases, with 16 bases between the two germline ends. CDR3 in amino acids: CASSGWASPKQYF. The CDR3 DNA reads TGTGCCAGCAGCGGATGGGCTAGCCCTAAGCAGTACTTC.

The V gene is TRBV29-1, the J gene TRBJ2-6, with 9 bases matching TRBD1. V was pared by 8 bases and J by 0 bases, with 11 bases of the junction left unmatched. The CDR3 is 17 residues long. Germline lookup yields CDR1 SQVTM and CDR2 ANQGSEA. CDR3 sequence reads: CSPPTGGDFSGANVLTF. DNA for the CDR3: TGCAGCCCTCCGACAGGGGGTGACTTCTCTGGGGCCAACGTCCTGACTTTC.

A single count supports this clone. The rearrangement uses TRBV5-1 and TRBJ1-2, with 7 bases matching TRBD1. The CDR3 consists of 15 residues. The V gene's germline CDR1 is SGHRS and CDR2 YFSETQ. Losses at the gene ends were 0 bases for V and 5 bases for J; bases not matched to a gene: 7. DNA for the CDR3: TGCGCCAGCAGCTTGGGACAGGGAGGGTGGTATGGCTACACCTTC. It yields the protein CASSLGQGGWYGYTF.

The genes are TRBV6-1 and TRBJ2-7; D is perhaps TRBD1 (6 bases). This CDR3 comprises 11 residues. CDR1 and CDR2 (germline): MNHNS, SASEGT. V was clipped by 4 bases and J by 7 bases, with 8 bases between them. The CDR3 reads CASSGTVEQYF. The CDR3 DNA reads as TGTGCCAGCAGTGGGACAGTAGAGCAGTACTTC.

This sequence joins TRBV28 and TRBJ2-4; 9 bases map to TRBD1. The CDR3 runs to 15 residues. With 5 bases clipped from V and 9 bases from J, the junction kept 11 bases outside the gene matches. The germline V gene encodes CDR1 MDHEN and CDR2 SYDVKM. The CDR3 DNA follows: TGTGCCAGCAGTCTATACACCACGGGACAGGGCATTCAGTACTTC. This codes for CASSLYTTGQGIQYF.

The chain uses TRBV27 and TRBJ2-5; a weak D match, TRBD2 (5 bases). The J call is in doubt because the DNA end fits TRBJ2-7 better. The CDR3 totals 13 residues. The germline V gene has CDR1 MNHEY and CDR2 SMNVEV (reference sequence). The CDR3 sequence: CASGGGPSREQYF. CDR3 sequence (DNA): TGTGCCAGCGGAGGCGGACCTTCTCGCGAGCAGTACTTC.

The chain has TRBV6-5 and TRBJ1-1, with a weak D call TRBD1 (6 bases). The CDR3 runs 15 residues. CDR1 and CDR2 (germline): MNHEY, SVGAGI. V was clipped by 2 bases and J by 3 bases, with 13 bases between them. CDR3 DNA sequence: TGTGCCAGCAGTTACATGGACAGCTCCTACACTGAAGCTTTCTTT. Translated: CASSYMDSSYTEAFF.

The V and J genes are TRBV7-9 and TRBJ2-5; D is unresolved. Trimming pared 3 bases from V and 5 bases from J, leaving 10 bases between. The V gene's germline CDR1 is SEHNR and CDR2 FQNEAQ (reference sequence). This CDR3 contains 13 residues. The CDR3 DNA is TGTGCCAGCAGCTTCTCACAGTGGGAGACCCAGTACTTC. The encoded protein is CASSFSQWETQYF.

The V call is TRBV5-5, the J call TRBJ2-5, with a tentative D call TRBD2 (6 bases). V was trimmed by 4 bases and J by 3 bases, leaving 16 bases between them. This CDR3 has 15 amino acids. CDR1 and CDR2 (germline): SGHKS, YYEKEE (reference sequence). The CDR3 spells CASSREARWEETQYF. The DNA for the CDR3 is TGTGCCAGCAGCAGGGAGGCCAGATGGGAAGAGACCCAGTACTTC.

A few counts support this clone. This chain connects TRBV10-2 to TRBJ2-7, with TRBD2 matching over 14 bases. CDR3 size: 15 residues. The germline V gene has CDR1 WSHSY and CDR2 SAAADI. With V trimmed by 6 bases and J by 6 bases, 7 bases remained unmatched. The CDR3 spells CASSQGLAGVGEQYF. The DNA for the CDR3 is TGCGCCAGCAGCCAGGGACTAGCGGGGGTTGGCGAGCAGTACTTC.

This clone was detected once. The CDR3 here is CASSFTGLYEQYF. The CDR3 coding sequence is TGTGCCAGCAGCTTCACGGGGCTCTACGAGCAGTACTTC. This rearrangement joins TRBV5-4 to TRBJ2-7; TRBD1 or TRBD2 may be the D gene (5 bases each). Deletions cut 2 bases from V and 3 bases from J, with 9 bases between. This CDR3 is built from 13 residues. Germline-derived CDR1 and CDR2 are SGHNT and YYREEE (reference sequence).

The chain joins TRBV4-2 to TRBJ1-2, with unresolved D. The CDR3 is 13 amino acids. Germline V CDR1 and CDR2: LGHNA, YNFKEQ. V was shortened by 4 bases and J by 6 bases, with 12 bases between the two germline ends. The CDR3 sequence is CASSPEPRDGYTF. The CDR3 nucleotides are TGTGCCAGCAGCCCCGAACCTAGGGATGGCTACACCTTC.

This chain links TRBV7-6 with TRBJ1-5; tentatively, D is TRBD1 (6 bases). Per the germline V gene, CDR1 is SGHVS and CDR2 is FNYEAQ. V lost 1 base and J lost 7, with 11 bases in between. The CDR3 runs to 14 residues. As DNA, the CDR3 is TGTGCCAGCAGCTTAGATCAGGGGACCCAGCCCCAGCATTTT. This encodes CASSLDQGTQPQHF.

The chain combines TRBV19 with TRBJ2-7; 7 nucleotides line up with TRBD1. The CDR3 is 14 residues long. J was trimmed by 3 bases and V by 5 bases; bases with no gene match: 7. Germline CDR1 and CDR2: LNHDA and SQIVND (reference sequence). The CDR3 here is CASSAGQAYYEQYF. The DNA of the CDR3 is TGTGCCAGTAGTGCCGGACAGGCCTACTACGAGCAGTACTTC.

The chain carries TRBV7-3 and TRBJ2-3, with D unresolved. V shed 5 bases and J shed 1 base, with 7 bases lying between them. CDR1 SGHTA and CDR2 FQGTGA come from the germline V gene. The CDR3 spans 13 residues. CDR3 bases: TGTGCCAGCAGCCCCAGCGGCACAGATACGCAGTATTTT. This gives the protein CASSPSGTDTQYF.

This rearrangement joins TRBV6-5 to TRBJ2-2; D might be TRBD1 (5 bases). The CDR3 runs to 14 residues. The V gene's germline CDR1 is MNHEY and CDR2 SVGAGI. The ends were cut back, 6 bases at V and 5 bases at J, with 13 bases in the middle. DNA of the CDR3: TGTGCCAGCAGCAAGGGGTTGGGGACCGGGGAGCTGTTTTTT. This sequence encodes CASSKGLGTGELFF.

The genes are TRBV5-1 and TRBJ2-5; D unresolved. With the DNA end fitting TRBJ2-7 better, the J assignment may be wrong. CDR3 length: 14 residues. Germline V gene lookup returns CDR1 SGHRS and CDR2 YFSETQ. CDR3 amino acids: CASSLGQAVDEQYF. CDR3 DNA sequence: TGCGCCAGCAGCTTGGGGCAGGCGGTGGACGAGCAGTACTTC.